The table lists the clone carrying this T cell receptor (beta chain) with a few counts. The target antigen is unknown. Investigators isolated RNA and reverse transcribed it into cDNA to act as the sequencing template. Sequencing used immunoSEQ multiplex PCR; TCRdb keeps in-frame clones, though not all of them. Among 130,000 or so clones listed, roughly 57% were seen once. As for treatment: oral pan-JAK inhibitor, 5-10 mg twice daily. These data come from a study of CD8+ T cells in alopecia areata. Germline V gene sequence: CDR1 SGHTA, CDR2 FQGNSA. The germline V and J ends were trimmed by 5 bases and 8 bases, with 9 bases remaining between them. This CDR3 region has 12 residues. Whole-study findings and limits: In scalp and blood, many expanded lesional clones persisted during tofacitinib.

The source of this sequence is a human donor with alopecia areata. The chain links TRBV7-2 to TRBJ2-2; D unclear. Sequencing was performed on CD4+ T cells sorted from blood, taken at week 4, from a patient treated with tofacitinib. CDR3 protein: CASSPPLGELFF. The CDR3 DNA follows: TGTGCCAGCAGCCCGCCACTAGGGGAGCTGTTTTTT.